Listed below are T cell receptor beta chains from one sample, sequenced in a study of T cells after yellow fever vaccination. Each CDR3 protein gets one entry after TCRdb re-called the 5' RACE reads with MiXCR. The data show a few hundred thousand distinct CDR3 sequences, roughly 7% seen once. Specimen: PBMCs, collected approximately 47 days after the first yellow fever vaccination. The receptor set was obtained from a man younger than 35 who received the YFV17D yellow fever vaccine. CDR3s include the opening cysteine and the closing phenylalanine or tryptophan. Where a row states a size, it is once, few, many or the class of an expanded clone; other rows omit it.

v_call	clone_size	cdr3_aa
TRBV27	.	CASTTGLMNTEAFF
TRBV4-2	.	CASSQDGASGADTQYF
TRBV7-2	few	CASSLLPPAGENQPQHF
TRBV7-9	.	CASSLDGGANQPQHF
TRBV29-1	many	CSAQGGGSYEQYF
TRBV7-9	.	CASSLNLPPAGYTF
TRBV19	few	CASSATGTGAFEQYF
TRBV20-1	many	CSAPGTDFRDTQYF
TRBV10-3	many	CATQSPGENEQFF
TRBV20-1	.	CSARDRRGGWNEQFF
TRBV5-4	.	CASSFGSETQYF
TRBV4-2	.	CASSQESGLSTDTQYF
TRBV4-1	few	CASSQWTGGQGSPLHF
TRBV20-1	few	CSASFPPGGYGEQFF
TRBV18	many	CASSYGTTTYEQYF
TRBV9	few	CASSVASGGSGANVLTF
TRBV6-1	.	CASSVGLYNSPLHF
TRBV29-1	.	CSVELAGTNTGELFF
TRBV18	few	CASSPFTSGGRGTEAFF
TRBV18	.	CASSPLAGATDTQYF
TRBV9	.	CASSVRPDGSPLHF
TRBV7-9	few	CASNRDLVGTDTQYF
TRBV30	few	CAWSGTSNTEAFF
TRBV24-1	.	CATSPGGQGGNQPQHF